A selection of T cell receptor beta chains follows, all from one sample in a study of cytotoxic CD8 clonotypes in ibrutinib-treated CLL. Here immunoSEQ multiplex PCR was the method, and the copy in TCRdb shows in-frame clones only, minus some. This sample yields 200,000 to 250,000 clones, of which roughly 79% are seen a single time; 10% to 12% belongs to the top ten. The source material was PBMCs, sampled after 12 months of ibrutinib treatment. These receptors came from a human donor with chronic lymphocytic leukemia. Both conserved end residues are part of each CDR3. D genes are given only for firm matches. Only part of the rows carry a size: once, few, many, or a class if the clone is expanded.

cdr3_aa: CASRAALGQFF
cdr3_nt: TGTGCCAGCAGAGCAGCACTAGGGCAGTTCTTC
d_call: NA
j_call: TRBJ2-1
clone_size: NA
v_call: TRBV2

cdr3_aa: CASSRRQGTEAFF
cdr3_nt: TGTGCCAGCAGCCGGAGACAGGGTACTGAAGCTTTCTTT
d_call: TRBD1
j_call: TRBJ1-1
clone_size: once
v_call: TRBV6-6

cdr3_aa: CASSTGNEQFF
cdr3_nt: TGTGCCAGCAGTACGGGCAATGAGCAGTTCTTC
d_call: NA
j_call: TRBJ2-1
clone_size: NA
v_call: TRBV27

cdr3_aa: CASSAGGKYNEQFF
cdr3_nt: TGTGCCAGCAGTGCGGGGGGCAAGTACAATGAGCAGTTCTTC
d_call: TRBD2
j_call: TRBJ2-1
clone_size: NA
v_call: TRBV9

cdr3_aa: CARPFGGGPRNQPQHF
cdr3_nt: TGCGCCAGGCCCTTTGGCGGGGGGCCCCGCAATCAGCCCCAGCATTTT
d_call: NA
j_call: TRBJ1-5
clone_size: NA
v_call: TRBV5-1

cdr3_aa: CASSYSSGANTEAFF
cdr3_nt: TGTGCCAGCAGTTACTCGAGTGGAGCAAACACTGAAGCTTTCTTT
d_call: NA
j_call: TRBJ1-1
clone_size: NA
v_call: TRBV6-5

cdr3_aa: CASSTGTGGYQETQYF
cdr3_nt: TGTGCCAGCAGCACCGGGACGGGGGGATACCAAGAGACCCAGTACTTC
d_call: TRBD2
j_call: TRBJ2-5
clone_size: NA
v_call: TRBV7-9

cdr3_aa: CASSFAGATPDTQYF
cdr3_nt: TGTGCCAGCAGTTTCGCGGGAGCTACGCCAGATACGCAGTATTTT
d_call: TRBD2
j_call: TRBJ2-3
clone_size: NA
v_call: TRBV27

cdr3_aa: CASSLVTALNTEAFF
cdr3_nt: TGTGCCAGCAGCTTAGTAACAGCGTTAAACACTGAAGCTTTCTTT
d_call: NA
j_call: TRBJ1-1
clone_size: NA
v_call: TRBV7-9

cdr3_aa: CASSGLAYEQFF
cdr3_nt: TGTGCCAGCAGCGGGCTAGCTTACGAGCAGTTCTTC
d_call: NA
j_call: TRBJ2-1
clone_size: many
v_call: TRBV2

cdr3_aa: CASSLGDIMNTEAFF
cdr3_nt: TGCGCCAGCAGCCTGGGGGACATAATGAACACTGAAGCTTTCTTT
d_call: NA
j_call: TRBJ1-1
clone_size: NA
v_call: TRBV5-1

cdr3_aa: CASSEGGAYEQYF
cdr3_nt: TGCGCCAGCAGTGAGGGCGGTGCCTACGAGCAGTACTTC
d_call: NA
j_call: TRBJ2-7
clone_size: NA
v_call: TRBV10-2

cdr3_aa: CASSKKVTGMGVTGELFF
cdr3_nt: TGTGCCAGCAGCAAAAAAGTGACAGGGATGGGTGTAACCGGGGAGCTGTTTTTT
d_call: TRBD1
j_call: TRBJ2-2
clone_size: NA
v_call: TRBV7-3

cdr3_aa: CARRETANEKLFF
cdr3_nt: TGTGCCCGTCGGGAGACGGCTAATGAAAAACTGTTTTTT
d_call: NA
j_call: TRBJ1-4
clone_size: NA
v_call: TRBV30

cdr3_aa: CASSLEGSYGYTF
cdr3_nt: TGTGCCAGCAGCTTGGAGGGCTCCTATGGCTACACCTTC
d_call: NA
j_call: TRBJ1-2
clone_size: NA
v_call: TRBV5-5

cdr3_aa: CSATPSREQYF
cdr3_nt: TGCAGTGCTACCCCGTCTCGAGAGCAGTACTTC
d_call: NA
j_call: TRBJ2-7
clone_size: NA
v_call: TRBV20-1

cdr3_aa: CASSADRANYGYTF
cdr3_nt: TGTGCCAGCAGTGCGGACAGAGCTAACTATGGCTACACCTTC
d_call: NA
j_call: TRBJ1-2
clone_size: NA
v_call: TRBV27

cdr3_aa: CASSYGGYYSYEQYF
cdr3_nt: TGTGCCAGCAGTTACGGGGGCTACTACTCCTACGAGCAGTACTTC
d_call: NA
j_call: TRBJ2-7
clone_size: NA
v_call: TRBV6-5

cdr3_aa: CASRSMTNTGELFF
cdr3_nt: TGCGCCAGCAGGTCCATGACGAACACCGGGGAGCTGTTTTTT
d_call: NA
j_call: TRBJ2-2
clone_size: NA
v_call: TRBV5-1

cdr3_aa: CASSYRTGSYEQYF
cdr3_nt: TGTGCCAGCAGTTACCGGACAGGATCCTACGAGCAGTACTTC
d_call: TRBD1
j_call: TRBJ2-7
clone_size: NA
v_call: TRBV28

cdr3_aa: CASQRSGGNQPQHF
cdr3_nt: TGTGCCAGCCAACGGAGCGGGGGCAATCAGCCCCAGCATTTT
d_call: NA
j_call: TRBJ1-5
clone_size: NA
v_call: TRBV19

cdr3_aa: CASSGMGLRYNEQFF
cdr3_nt: TGTGCCAGCAGTGGGATGGGACTTCGCTACAATGAGCAGTTCTTC
d_call: NA
j_call: TRBJ2-1
clone_size: NA
v_call: TRBV6-1

cdr3_aa: CASSQNRGPYGYTF
cdr3_nt: TGCGCCAGCAGCCAAAACAGGGGTCCCTATGGCTACACCTTC
d_call: TRBD1
j_call: TRBJ1-2
clone_size: NA
v_call: TRBV4-1

cdr3_aa: CASSYMGAAEAFF
cdr3_nt: TGTGCCAGCAGTTACATGGGGGCTGCTGAAGCTTTCTTT
d_call: NA
j_call: TRBJ1-1
clone_size: once
v_call: TRBV6-5

cdr3_aa: CAISGTSDPSGANVLTF
cdr3_nt: TGTGCCATCAGCGGGACAAGTGACCCCTCTGGGGCCAACGTCCTGACTTTC
d_call: NA
j_call: TRBJ2-6
clone_size: NA
v_call: TRBV10-3

cdr3_aa: CASSHLVATTLAGGWEQFF
cdr3_nt: TGCGCCAGCAGCCATCTTGTTGCAACGACACTAGCGGGAGGTTGGGAGCAGTTCTTC
d_call: TRBD2
j_call: TRBJ2-1
clone_size: NA
v_call: TRBV4-1

cdr3_aa: CASSSPRGQGNYGYTF
cdr3_nt: TGTGCCAGCAGCTCACCCCGGGGACAGGGGAACTATGGCTACACCTTC
d_call: TRBD1
j_call: TRBJ1-2
clone_size: NA
v_call: TRBV28

cdr3_aa: CASSLATGLMTDTQYF
cdr3_nt: TGTGCCAGCAGCTTAGCAACGGGATTGATGACAGATACGCAGTATTTT
d_call: NA
j_call: TRBJ2-3
clone_size: NA
v_call: TRBV11-2

cdr3_aa: CASSLLGVDTEAFF
cdr3_nt: TGTGCCAGCAGCCTCTTAGGGGTTGACACTGAAGCTTTCTTT
d_call: NA
j_call: TRBJ1-1
clone_size: NA
v_call: TRBV6-6

cdr3_aa: CASSAGTPNPKNIQYF
cdr3_nt: TGTGCCAGCAGCGCCGGGACTCCTAATCCCAAAAACATTCAGTACTTC
d_call: NA
j_call: TRBJ2-4
clone_size: few
v_call: TRBV9

cdr3_aa: CAWSVARTEAFF
cdr3_nt: TGTGCCTGGAGTGTAGCGAGGACTGAAGCTTTCTTT
d_call: NA
j_call: TRBJ1-1
clone_size: NA
v_call: TRBV30

cdr3_aa: CASSSRLAGDVNTGELFF
cdr3_nt: TGTGCCAGCAGCTCCCGACTAGCGGGAGATGTGAACACCGGGGAGCTGTTTTTT
d_call: TRBD2
j_call: TRBJ2-2
clone_size: NA
v_call: TRBV7-9

cdr3_aa: CASSYSTGVGEKLFF
cdr3_nt: TGTGCCAGCAGTTACTCGACAGGGGTGGGGGAAAAACTGTTTTTT
d_call: TRBD1
j_call: TRBJ1-4
clone_size: once
v_call: TRBV6-5

cdr3_aa: CASSQDFPGGRHEQYF
cdr3_nt: TGTGCCAGCAGCCAAGATTTTCCGGGAGGGCGGCACGAGCAGTACTTC
d_call: TRBD2
j_call: TRBJ2-7
clone_size: few
v_call: TRBV4-2

cdr3_aa: CASSATTGTGVYEQYF
cdr3_nt: TGTGCCAGCAGCGCGACCACCGGGACAGGGGTCTACGAGCAGTACTTC
d_call: TRBD1
j_call: TRBJ2-7
clone_size: NA
v_call: TRBV7-9

cdr3_aa: CASSVGPATDTQYF
cdr3_nt: TGTGCCAGCAGTGTGGGACCCGCAACAGATACGCAGTATTTT
d_call: NA
j_call: TRBJ2-3
clone_size: NA
v_call: TRBV25-1

cdr3_aa: CASSLQGANTGELFF
cdr3_nt: TGTGCCAGCAGCCTACAGGGGGCGAACACCGGGGAGCTGTTTTTT
d_call: TRBD1
j_call: TRBJ2-2
clone_size: NA
v_call: TRBV6-5

cdr3_aa: CASSSPLQGFNSEQYF
cdr3_nt: TGTGCCAGCAGCTCGCCCTTACAGGGGTTTAACTCCGAGCAGTACTTC
d_call: TRBD1
j_call: TRBJ2-7
clone_size: NA
v_call: TRBV5-4

cdr3_aa: CASSPSRVSKETQYF
cdr3_nt: TGTGCCAGCAGTCCCTCCCGGGTCTCAAAAGAGACCCAGTACTTC
d_call: NA
j_call: TRBJ2-5
clone_size: NA
v_call: TRBV28

cdr3_aa: CASSEAIDRERTYEQYF
cdr3_nt: TGTGCCAGCAGTGAAGCGATCGACAGGGAAAGGACCTACGAGCAGTACTTC
d_call: TRBD1
j_call: TRBJ2-7
clone_size: NA
v_call: TRBV2